These 14 T cell receptor beta chains were all obtained from the same sample, sequenced in a study of CD8+ T cells in alopecia areata. Treatment given: oral pan-JAK inhibitor, 5-10 mg twice daily. Isolated RNA was reverse transcribed into cDNA used as the sequencing template. The repertoire was sequenced with immunoSEQ multiplex PCR; TCRdb's copy has only in-frame clones and lacks some. The data contain under 150,000 clones, roughly 82% of them seen just once; the ten biggest clones take up approximately 25%. The sequencing used CD8+ T cells sorted from blood, collected at week 4, from a patient treated with tofacitinib. The origin of the receptors is a human donor with alopecia areata.

This clone was seen once. The CDR3 sequence is CASSSRTENYGYTF. CDR3 DNA: TGTGCCAGCAGCTCCCGGACGGAGAACTATGGCTACACCTTC. The rearrangement joins TRBV9 to TRBJ1-2; D unclear. This CDR3 has 14 amino acids. Germline loops: CDR1 SGDLS, CDR2 YYNGEE. Trimming left V 4 bases short and J 2 bases short, with 12 bases between. Full variable domain (remainder filled in from reference TRBV9 and TRBJ1-2): DSGVTQTPKHLITATGQRVTLRCSPRSGDLSVYWYQQSLDQGLQFLIQYYNGEERAKGNILERFSAQQFPDLHSELNLSSLELGDSALYFCASSSRTENYGYTFGSGTRLTVV.

This clone was seen just once. The chain carries TRBV30 and TRBJ2-3, with D perhaps given as TRBD1 or TRBD2 (5 bases each). Germline assignment: CDR1 GTSNPN and CDR2 SVGIG (reference sequence). V lost 3 bases, J lost 4 bases, and 14 bases lay in between. There are 14 residues in the CDR3. As DNA, the CDR3 is TGTGCCTGGAGCAACGGGGCTGGGGCAGATACGCAGTATTTT. Translation: CAWSNGAGADTQYF.

V usage is TRBV6-5 and J usage is TRBJ2-3; TRBD1 matches 8 bases. Germline lookup yields CDR1 MNHEY and CDR2 SVGAGI. Trimming removed 9 bases from V and 4 bases from J; junction bases left unmatched: 6. This CDR3 contains 13 residues. The CDR3 protein is CASGTGRPDTQYF. In nucleotides, the CDR3 is TGTGCCAGTGGGACAGGTCGCCCAGATACGCAGTATTTT.

The V and J genes are TRBV13 and TRBJ2-3; no clear D gene. CDR1 is PRHDT and CDR2 is FYEKMQ in the germline V gene (reference sequence). The CDR3 spans 12 residues. Trimming stripped 4 bases from V and 0 bases from J, with 2 bases between. Here the CDR3 reads CASSSSTDTQYF. The CDR3 bases are TGTGCCAGCAGCTCCAGCACAGATACGCAGTATTTT.

The V and J genes are TRBV5-4 and TRBJ2-4, with D tentatively TRBD2 (6 bases). Trimming took 5 bases from V and 3 from J, leaving 12 bases between them. CDR3 length equals 14 residues. From germline, CDR1 is SGHNT and CDR2 YYREEE (reference sequence). CDR3 DNA sequence: TGTGCCAGCAGTGTCACCGGGAGCAAAAACATTCAGTACTTC. Protein product: CASSVTGSKNIQYF.

This clone came up a few times. The chain joins TRBV4-3 to TRBJ2-3, with D perhaps TRBD2 (5 bases). The V and J ends lost 0 bases and 4 bases respectively, with 8 bases between them. In germline, CDR1 is LGHNA, CDR2 YSLEER. This CDR3 region has 14 residues. The CDR3 bases are TGCGCCAGCAGCCAAGAAGCCGGGGCAGATACGCAGTATTTT. It codes for CASSQEAGADTQYF.

The chain carries TRBV7-2 and TRBJ2-7; D gene unclear. The CDR3 contains 13 residues. Germline CDR1 SGHTA, CDR2 FQGNSA. Trimming removed 6 bases from V and 4 bases from J, with 13 bases in between. In nucleotides, the CDR3 is TGTGCCAGCAGTTATACCGGGTTATACGAGCAGTACTTC. This encodes CASSYTGLYEQYF.

The chain uses TRBV6-5 and TRBJ1-2; D unresolved. The CDR3 totals 11 residues. V shed 8 bases and J shed 7 bases, with 11 bases lying between them. CDR1 is MNHEY and CDR2 is SVGAGI in the germline V gene. The CDR3: CASGPPSGYTF. In DNA form, the CDR3 reads TGTGCCAGCGGGCCCCCCAGTGGCTACACCTTC.

This chain joins TRBV4-1 and TRBJ2-5, with 12 positions matching TRBD2. The junction had 8 bases not matched to a gene; V was cut back by 4 bases and J by 5 bases. The CDR3 is made up of 16 amino acids. Germline CDR1 reads MGHRA; CDR2 reads YSYEKL. CDR3 amino acids: CASSPETSGGAETQYF. The CDR3 DNA reads as TGCGCCAGCAGCCCCGAGACTAGCGGGGGTGCGGAGACCCAGTACTTC.

This clone came up once. The V gene is TRBV4-1, the J gene TRBJ2-5, with 7 nucleotides matching TRBD2. Germline loops: CDR1 MGHRA, CDR2 YSYEKL. J lost 11 bases, V lost 3 bases, and 6 bases had no gene match. This CDR3 comprises 12 residues. The CDR3 reads CASSHERGEQYF. The CDR3 nucleotides are TGCGCCAGCAGCCACGAACGGGGGGAACAGTACTTC.

This chain joins TRBV7-9 and TRBJ2-7, with 9 nucleotides matching TRBD2. V was clipped by 5 bases and J by 6 bases; unmatched bases: 11. The CDR3 has 15 residues. Germline loops: CDR1 SEHNR, CDR2 FQNEAQ (reference sequence). In nucleotides, the CDR3 is TGTGCCAGCAGCCACCCACGAAGCGGGGGGCTCGAGCAGTACTTC. This sequence encodes CASSHPRSGGLEQYF. Filled out from reference TRBV7-9 and TRBJ2-7, the complete variable domain reads DTGVSQNPRHKITKRGQNVTFRCDPISEHNRLYWYRQTLGQGPEFLTYFQNEAQLEKSRLLSDRFSAERPKGSFSTLEIQRTEQGDSAMYLCASSHPRSGGLEQYFGPGTRLTVT.

The chain employs TRBV11-2 and TRBJ2-5; D is perhaps TRBD1 (6 bases). Germline values: CDR1 SGHAT, CDR2 FQNNGV. Trimming cost V 3 bases and J 0 bases, with 8 bases left between them. CDR3 size: 14 residues. The DNA for the CDR3 is TGTGCCAGCAGCTTGGGACACTACCAAGAGACCCAGTACTTC. This translates into CASSLGHYQETQYF. Supplemented by reference TRBV11-2 and TRBJ2-5, the full variable domain reads EAGVAQSPRYKIIEKRQSVAFWCNPISGHATLYWYQQILGQGPKLLIQFQNNGVVDDSQLPKDRFSAERLKGVDSTLKIQPAKLEDSAVYLCASSLGHYQETQYFGPGTRLLVL.

The chain joins TRBV19 to TRBJ2-1; D is perhaps TRBD1 (5 bases). The CDR3 runs 16 residues. Germline V gene sequence: CDR1 LNHDA, CDR2 SQIVND (reference sequence). The germline V and J ends were trimmed by 5 bases and 1 base, with 15 bases remaining between them. The CDR3 region is CASSLPGFLSYNEQFF. The CDR3 DNA sequence: TGTGCCAGTAGTCTTCCAGGGTTCCTATCCTACAATGAGCAGTTCTTC.

The chain combines TRBV5-4 with TRBJ2-7, with 10 bases aligning to TRBD1. V was pared by 3 bases and J by 2 bases, with 2 bases of the junction left unmatched. The CDR3 sequence is 14 residues long. Germline V CDR1 and CDR2: SGHNT, YYREEE (reference sequence). For the CDR3, the DNA is TGTGCCAGCAGCTGGGGGACAGGGGCCTACGAGCAGTACTTC. Protein: CASSWGTGAYEQYF.